Described below is a single T cell receptor beta chain sequence and its context. Its antigen is still unknown. These data belong to a study of radiotherapy plus CTLA-4 blockade in lung cancer. Study-wide background: For 15% to 20% of patients, objective responses occurred, and about 33% had disease control.

V was cut by 6 bases and J by 1 base, with 4 bases left in between. Germline CDR1 and CDR2: SNHLY and FYNNEI. The CDR3 contains 12 residues. The table came from immunoSEQ multiplex PCR; TCRdb's copy has only in-frame clones and leaves some out. The top ten hold roughly 4.9% of the sample, which has about 53,000 clones, approximately 85% seen once. Treatment of patients with chemo-refractory metastatic non-small-cell lung cancer consisted of focal radiation plus CTLA-4 blockade with ipilimumab. Study-level findings and limits: According to reports, early shifts in blood T cell clones, alongside interferon-beta, forecast response most accurately. In blood, after radiotherapy plus ipilimumab, tumor-derived TCR clones expanded.

The sequencing here drew on peripheral blood, taken from a patient treated with radiotherapy plus ipilimumab. The TCR comes from a human donor with non-small cell lung cancer whose response to radiotherapy plus ipilimumab could not be evaluated. The chain is built from TRBV2 and TRBJ2-4; D gene unclear. CDR3 sequence reads: CASREAKNIQYF. CDR3 in DNA: TGTGCCAGCAGAGAGGCCAAAAACATTCAGTACTTC.